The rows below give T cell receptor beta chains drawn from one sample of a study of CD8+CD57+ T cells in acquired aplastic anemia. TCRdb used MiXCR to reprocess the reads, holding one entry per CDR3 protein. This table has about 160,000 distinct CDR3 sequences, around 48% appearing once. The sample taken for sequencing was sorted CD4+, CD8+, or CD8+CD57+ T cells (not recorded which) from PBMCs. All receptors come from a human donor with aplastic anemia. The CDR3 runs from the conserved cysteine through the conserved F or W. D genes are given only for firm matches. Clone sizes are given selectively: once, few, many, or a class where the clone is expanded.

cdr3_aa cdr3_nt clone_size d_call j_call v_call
CASSGRTPNTEAFF TGCGCCAGCAGCGGACGGACACCGAACACTGAAGCTTTCTTT many - TRBJ1-1 TRBV4-3
CASSPTGSEQYF TGTGCCAGCAGCCCGACAGGTAGCGAGCAGTACTTC - - TRBJ2-7 TRBV5-6
CASSGLSSPLHF TGTGCCAGCAGTGGACTCAGCTCACCCCTCCACTTT many - TRBJ1-6 TRBV7-2
CASSLVEREPYF TGTGCCAGCAGCTTAGTGGAACGGGAGCCGTACTTC - - TRBJ2-5 TRBV7-9
CATSKRGTVSTDTQYF TGTGCCACCAGCAAACGGGGTACTGTTAGCACAGATACGCAGTATTTT many - TRBJ2-3 TRBV15
CASSVEGQNSPLHF TGTGCCAGCAGCGTAGAGGGACAGAATTCACCCCTCCACTTT - TRBD1 TRBJ1-6 TRBV9
CASSQVPGQGDNEQFF TGTGCCAGCAGCCAAGTACCGGGACAGGGGGACAATGAGCAGTTCTTC - TRBD1 TRBJ2-1 TRBV14
CSARGTAYEQYF TGCAGTGCTAGGGGGACCGCCTACGAGCAGTACTTC - - TRBJ2-7 TRBV20-1
CASSLEQTSTDTQYF TGTGCCAGCAGCTTGGAGCAGACTAGCACAGATACGCAGTATTTT many - TRBJ2-3 TRBV5-6
CASSLRGQVNTEAFF TGTGCCAGCAGCTTACGGGGACAGGTGAACACTGAAGCTTTCTTT - TRBD1 TRBJ1-1 TRBV7-2
CASSTGQLENTIYF TGCGCCAGCAGCACCGGACAACTCGAGAACACCATATATTTT - - TRBJ1-3 TRBV5-1
CASSFEGTGVRYEQYF TGCGCCAGCAGCTTCGAGGGGACAGGGGTAAGGTACGAGCAGTACTTC many TRBD1 TRBJ2-7 TRBV5-1
CASDRRETQYF TGTGCCAGTGACAGGAGAGAGACCCAGTACTTC - - TRBJ2-5 TRBV2
CSASFTYGGYTF TGCAGTGCTAGTTTTACCTATGGCGGCTACACCTTC - - TRBJ1-2 TRBV20-1
CASREGDRGSYNEQFF TGTGCCAGCCGCGAGGGGGACAGGGGGTCCTACAATGAGCAGTTCTTC - TRBD1 TRBJ2-1 TRBV6-1
CASIKGQEAPLSTEAFF TGTGCCAGCATCAAAGGACAGGAGGCTCCTTTGAGCACTGAAGCTTTCTTT - TRBD1 TRBJ1-1 TRBV2
CSATSSNQPQHF TGCAGTGCTACATCTAGCAATCAGCCCCAGCATTTT - - TRBJ1-5 TRBV20-1
CASSGTGTTQETQYF TGTGCCAGTAGTGGAACCGGGACCACACAAGAGACCCAGTACTTC many - TRBJ2-5 TRBV19
CASSLGGADTEAFF TGTGCCAGTAGTCTGGGGGGCGCGGACACTGAAGCTTTCTTT many - TRBJ1-1 TRBV19
CASSESTGIEGTEAFF TGCGCCAGCAGTGAGTCGACAGGGATTGAGGGCACTGAAGCTTTCTTT - TRBD1 TRBJ1-1 TRBV10-1
CASTPRRSGQPQHF TGTGCCAGTACCCCTCGCAGGTCGGGGCAGCCCCAGCATTTT - - TRBJ1-5 TRBV19
CSVFSGGKGYGYTF TGCAGCGTTTTTTCCGGGGGCAAAGGCTATGGCTACACCTTC many - TRBJ1-2 TRBV29-1
CATSGRPNYGYTF TGTGCCACCAGCGGAAGACCTAACTATGGCTACACCTTC - - TRBJ1-2 TRBV15
CASSFRDRGYTF TGTGCCAGCAGCTTCCGGGACCGCGGCTACACCTTC many - TRBJ1-2 TRBV13
CAISAAAHSLTDTQYF TGTGCCATCAGTGCTGCGGCCCACTCTTTGACAGATACGCAGTATTTT few - TRBJ2-3 TRBV10-3
CASSTDRWDTQYF TGTGCCAGCAGTACGGACCGTTGGGATACCCAGTACTTC - - TRBJ2-5 TRBV2
CASSPDRGRETQYF TGTGCCAGCAGCCCGGACAGGGGGCGAGAGACCCAGTACTTC many TRBD1 TRBJ2-5 TRBV7-2
CASSLVGGGSYEQYF TGTGCCAGCAGCTTAGTGGGCGGGGGCTCCTACGAGCAGTACTTC few TRBD2 TRBJ2-7 TRBV7-2
CATSPRTNTGELFF TGTGCCACCAGCCCGCGGACGAACACCGGGGAGCTGTTTTTT many - TRBJ2-2 TRBV15
CASSVVGDPYEQYF TGTGCCAGCAGCGTAGTAGGGGATCCCTACGAGCAGTACTTC many - TRBJ2-7 TRBV9
CASSGGTGGATYEQYF TGTGCCAGCAGCGGGGGAACGGGAGGGGCCACCTACGAGCAGTACTTC once TRBD2 TRBJ2-7 TRBV7-6
CATSDSGLAGIETQYF TGTGCCACCAGTGATTCGGGACTAGCGGGGATAGAGACCCAGTACTTC many TRBD2 TRBJ2-5 TRBV24-1
CATSDRPGHLNERYQETQYF TGTGCCACCAGTGACCGACCGGGACACCTAAATGAAAGGTACCAAGAGACCCAGTACTTC - - TRBJ2-5 TRBV24-1
CSATRQGGSYEQYF TGCAGTGCTACCCGACAGGGCGGATCCTACGAGCAGTACTTC - TRBD1 TRBJ2-7 TRBV20-1
CASPNRDPYSPDEQYF TGTGCCTCCCCAAACCGGGACCCCTATTCTCCGGACGAGCAGTACTTC - - TRBJ2-7 TRBV24-1
CASSELTPTEAFF TGTGCCAGCAGTGAACTAACGCCTACTGAAGCTTTCTTT - - TRBJ1-1 TRBV2
CASRETSGRSNEQFF TGTGCCAGCAGAGAGACTAGCGGGAGATCCAATGAGCAGTTCTTC - TRBD2 TRBJ2-1 TRBV2
CASSHASTSGETQYF TGTGCCAGTAGTCATGCGTCGACTAGCGGAGAGACCCAGTACTTC few TRBD2 TRBJ2-5 TRBV19
CASSIEEETQYF TGTGCCAGTAGTATCGAGGAAGAGACCCAGTACTTC many - TRBJ2-5 TRBV19
CASSYDVGEQYF TGTGCCAGCAGCTACGACGTAGGCGAGCAGTACTTC few - TRBJ2-7 TRBV7-8
CASSSSGSPSSTDTQYF TGTGCCAGCAGTTCGAGCGGGAGCCCTTCTAGCACAGATACGCAGTATTTT - TRBD2 TRBJ2-3 TRBV27
CAWSALQGRRNNEQFF TGTGCCTGGAGTGCTCTACAGGGGCGAAGGAACAATGAGCAGTTCTTC few TRBD1 TRBJ2-1 TRBV30